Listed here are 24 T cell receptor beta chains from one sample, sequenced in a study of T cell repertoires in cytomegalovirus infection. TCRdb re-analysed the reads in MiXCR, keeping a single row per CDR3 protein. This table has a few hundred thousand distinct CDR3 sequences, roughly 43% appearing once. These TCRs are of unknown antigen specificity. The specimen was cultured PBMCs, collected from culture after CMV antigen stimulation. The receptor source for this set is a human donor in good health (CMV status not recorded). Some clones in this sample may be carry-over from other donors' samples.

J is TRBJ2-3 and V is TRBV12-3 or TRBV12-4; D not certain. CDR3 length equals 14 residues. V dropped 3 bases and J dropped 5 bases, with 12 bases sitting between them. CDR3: CASSFDQAVDTQYF. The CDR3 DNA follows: TGTGCCAGCAGTTTCGATCAAGCAGTAGATACGCAGTATTTT.

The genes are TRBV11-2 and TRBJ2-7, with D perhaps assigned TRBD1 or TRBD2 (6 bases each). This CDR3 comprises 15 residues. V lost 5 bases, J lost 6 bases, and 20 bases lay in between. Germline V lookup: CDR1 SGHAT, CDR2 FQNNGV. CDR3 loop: CASSATAGGVGEQYF. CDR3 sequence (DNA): TGTGCCAGCAGCGCCACTGCCGGGGGCGTCGGCGAGCAGTACTTC. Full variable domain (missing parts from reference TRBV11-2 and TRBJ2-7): EAGVAQSPRYKIIEKRQSVAFWCNPISGHATLYWYQQILGQGPKLLIQFQNNGVVDDSQLPKDRFSAERLKGVDSTLKIQPAKLEDSAVYLCASSATAGGVGEQYFGPGTRLTVT.

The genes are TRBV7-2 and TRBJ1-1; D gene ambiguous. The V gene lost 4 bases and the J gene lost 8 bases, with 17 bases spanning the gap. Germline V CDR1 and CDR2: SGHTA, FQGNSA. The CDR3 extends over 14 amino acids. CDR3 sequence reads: CASSSVDWAREAFF. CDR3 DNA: TGTGCCAGCAGCTCGGTCGATTGGGCACGGGAAGCTTTCTTT.

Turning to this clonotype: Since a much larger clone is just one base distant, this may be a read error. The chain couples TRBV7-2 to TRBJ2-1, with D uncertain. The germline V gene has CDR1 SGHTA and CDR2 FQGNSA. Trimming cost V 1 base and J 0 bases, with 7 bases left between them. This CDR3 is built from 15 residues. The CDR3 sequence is CASSLDGYSYNEQFF. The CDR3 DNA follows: TGTGCCAGCAGCTTAGACGGGTACTCCTACAATGAGCAGTTCTTC.

CDR3 coding DNA: TGCAGCGTTGAACGTGTTAGCACAGATACGCAGTATTTT. Translated, it gives CSVERVSTDTQYF. The J gene is TRBJ2-3, the V gene TRBV29-1; D gene unclear. The CDR3 sequence is 13 residues long. The germline CDR1 and CDR2 sequences are SQVTM and ANQGSEA. V was clipped by 2 bases and J by 0 bases, with 6 bases between them.

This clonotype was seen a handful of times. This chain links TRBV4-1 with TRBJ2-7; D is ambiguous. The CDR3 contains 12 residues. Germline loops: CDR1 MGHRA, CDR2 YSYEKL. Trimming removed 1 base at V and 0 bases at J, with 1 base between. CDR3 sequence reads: CASSQVSYEQYF. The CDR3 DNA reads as TGCGCCAGCAGCCAAGTCTCCTACGAGCAGTACTTC.

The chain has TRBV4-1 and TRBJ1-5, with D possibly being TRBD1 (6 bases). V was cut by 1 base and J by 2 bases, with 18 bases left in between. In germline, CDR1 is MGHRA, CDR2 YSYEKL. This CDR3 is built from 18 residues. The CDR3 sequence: CASSQVTGALMGNQPQHF. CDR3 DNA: TGCGCCAGCAGCCAAGTCACGGGGGCCCTGATGGGCAATCAGCCCCAGCATTTT.

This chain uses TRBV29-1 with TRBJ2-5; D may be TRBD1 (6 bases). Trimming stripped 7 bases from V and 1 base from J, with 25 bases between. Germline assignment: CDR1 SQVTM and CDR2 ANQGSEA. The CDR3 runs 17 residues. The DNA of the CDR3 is TGCAGCGCCCAACTCACGGGGAATTACAGGGCCCAAGAGACCCAGTACTTC. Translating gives CSAQLTGNYRAQETQYF.

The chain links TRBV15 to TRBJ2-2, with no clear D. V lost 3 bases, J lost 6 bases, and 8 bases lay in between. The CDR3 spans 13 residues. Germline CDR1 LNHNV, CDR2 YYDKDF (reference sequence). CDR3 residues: CATSSRLSGELFF. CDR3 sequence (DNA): TGTGCCACCAGCAGTCGGTTGTCCGGGGAGCTGTTTTTT.

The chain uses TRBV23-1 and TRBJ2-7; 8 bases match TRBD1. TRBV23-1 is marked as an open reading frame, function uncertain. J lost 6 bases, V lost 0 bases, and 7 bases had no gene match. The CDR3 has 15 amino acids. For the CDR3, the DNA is TGCGCCAGCAGTCAATCGGACAGGGAAAGATGCGAGCAGTACTTC. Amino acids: CASSQSDRERCEQYF.

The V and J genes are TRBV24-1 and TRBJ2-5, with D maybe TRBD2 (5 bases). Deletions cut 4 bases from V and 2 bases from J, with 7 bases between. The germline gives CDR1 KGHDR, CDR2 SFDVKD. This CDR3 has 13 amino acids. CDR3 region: CATSERAQETQYF. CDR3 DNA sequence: TGTGCCACCAGTGAGAGGGCGCAAGAGACCCAGTACTTC.

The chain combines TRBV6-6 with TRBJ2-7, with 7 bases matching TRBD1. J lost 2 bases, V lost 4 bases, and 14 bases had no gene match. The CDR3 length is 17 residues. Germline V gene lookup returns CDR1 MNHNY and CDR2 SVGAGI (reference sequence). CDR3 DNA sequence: TGTGCCAGCAGTTCCGGTCGGACAGGCCTTAATACCTACGAGCAGTACTTC. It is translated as CASSSGRTGLNTYEQYF.

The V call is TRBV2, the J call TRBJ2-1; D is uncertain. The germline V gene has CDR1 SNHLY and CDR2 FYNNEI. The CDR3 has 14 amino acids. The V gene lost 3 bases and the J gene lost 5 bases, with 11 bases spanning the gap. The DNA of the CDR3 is TGTGCCAGCAGTGAGGCCTCCGGACACAATGAGCAGTTCTTC. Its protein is CASSEASGHNEQFF.

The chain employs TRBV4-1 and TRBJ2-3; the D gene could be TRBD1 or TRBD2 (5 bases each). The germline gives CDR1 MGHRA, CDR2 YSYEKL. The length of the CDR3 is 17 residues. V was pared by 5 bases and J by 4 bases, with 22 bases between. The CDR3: CASSARVVGDGSDTQYF. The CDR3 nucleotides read TGCGCCAGCAGCGCAAGAGTTGTCGGGGACGGATCAGATACGCAGTATTTT.

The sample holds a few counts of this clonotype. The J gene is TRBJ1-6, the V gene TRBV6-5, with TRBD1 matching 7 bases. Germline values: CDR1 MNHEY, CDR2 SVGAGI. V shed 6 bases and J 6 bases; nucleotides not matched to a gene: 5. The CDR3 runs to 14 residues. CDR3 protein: CASRRYRGNSPLHF. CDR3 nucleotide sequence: TGTGCCAGCAGAAGATACAGGGGTAATTCACCCCTCCACTTT.

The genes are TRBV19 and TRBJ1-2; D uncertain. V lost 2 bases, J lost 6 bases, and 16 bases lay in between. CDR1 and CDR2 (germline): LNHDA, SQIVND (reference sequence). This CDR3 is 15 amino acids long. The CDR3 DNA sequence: TGTGCCAGTAGTATATCCGGGCCTCGGGAAAATGGCTACACCTTC. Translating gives CASSISGPRENGYTF.

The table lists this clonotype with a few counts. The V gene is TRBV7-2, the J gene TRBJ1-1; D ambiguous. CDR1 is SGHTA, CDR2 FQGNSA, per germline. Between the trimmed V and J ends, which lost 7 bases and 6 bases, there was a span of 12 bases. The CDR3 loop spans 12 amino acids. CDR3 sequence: CASTPRVAEAFF. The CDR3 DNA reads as TGTGCCAGCACCCCCCGGGTGGCTGAAGCTTTCTTT. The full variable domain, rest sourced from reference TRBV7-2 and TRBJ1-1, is GAGVSQSPSNKVTEKGKDVELRCDPISGHTALYWYRQSLGQGLEFLIYFQGNSAPDKSGLPSDRFSAERTGGSVSTLTIQRTQQEDSAVYLCASTPRVAEAFFGQGTRLTVV.

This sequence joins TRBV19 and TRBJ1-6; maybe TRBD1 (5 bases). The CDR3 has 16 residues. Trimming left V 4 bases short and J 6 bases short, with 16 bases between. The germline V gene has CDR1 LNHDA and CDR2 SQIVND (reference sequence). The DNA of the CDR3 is TGTGCCAGTAGTACCCGTCAGGGTCGATCTAATTCACCCCTCCACTTT. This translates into CASSTRQGRSNSPLHF.

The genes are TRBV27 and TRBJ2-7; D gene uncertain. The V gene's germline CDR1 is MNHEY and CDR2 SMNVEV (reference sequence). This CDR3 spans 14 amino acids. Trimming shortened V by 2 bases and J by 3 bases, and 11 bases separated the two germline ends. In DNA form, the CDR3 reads TGTGCCAGCAGTTTAGGCGTGGTGGGCTACGAGCAGTACTTC. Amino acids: CASSLGVVGYEQYF.

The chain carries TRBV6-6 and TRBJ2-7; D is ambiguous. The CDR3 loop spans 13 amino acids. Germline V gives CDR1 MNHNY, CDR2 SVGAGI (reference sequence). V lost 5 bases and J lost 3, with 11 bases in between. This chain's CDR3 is CASSEPANYEQYF. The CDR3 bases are TGTGCCAGCAGTGAGCCCGCTAACTACGAGCAGTACTTC.

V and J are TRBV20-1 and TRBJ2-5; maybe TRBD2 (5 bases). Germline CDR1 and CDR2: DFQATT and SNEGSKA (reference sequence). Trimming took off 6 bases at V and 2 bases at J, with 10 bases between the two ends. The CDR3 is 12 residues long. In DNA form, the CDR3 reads TGCAGTGCAAAAGGAGGTCAAGAGACCCAGTACTTC. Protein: CSAKGGQETQYF.

CDR3 protein: CASSPQLDNEQFF. Written as DNA, the CDR3 is TGTGCCAGCAGCCCGCAACTGGACAATGAGCAGTTCTTC. The chain couples TRBV7-2 to TRBJ2-1, with D hard to call. The CDR3 is made up of 13 amino acids. The germline V and J ends were trimmed by 5 bases and 5 bases, with 10 bases remaining between them. Germline CDR1 SGHTA, CDR2 FQGNSA.

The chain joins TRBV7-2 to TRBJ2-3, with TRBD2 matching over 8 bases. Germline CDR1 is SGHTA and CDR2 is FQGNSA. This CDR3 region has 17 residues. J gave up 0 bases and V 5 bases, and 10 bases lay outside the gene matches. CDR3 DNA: TGTGCCAGCAGCCTCCCAACTAGCGGACCTAGCACAGATACGCAGTATTTT. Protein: CASSLPTSGPSTDTQYF.

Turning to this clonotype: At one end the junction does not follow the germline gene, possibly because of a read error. The CDR3 loop reads CASSEVLVGASGANVLTF. The CDR3 nucleotides read TGTGCCAGCAGCGAAGTCCTAGTGGGGGCCTCTGGGGCCAACGTCCTGACTTTC. This chain uses TRBV6-1 with TRBJ2-6, with D tentatively TRBD1 (6 bases). There are 18 residues in the CDR3. The germline V gene encodes CDR1 MNHNS and CDR2 SASEGT.